Below are 25 T cell receptor beta chains sequenced from a single sample in a study of neurological immune-mediated disorders. TCRdb fed the 5' RACE reads into MiXCR, producing one record per CDR3 protein. There are about 48,000 distinct CDR3 sequences in the sample; 10% occur only once, and roughly 20% lies in the top ten. The sequencing sample was made of PBMCs. These receptor sequences come from a woman in her 40s with HTLV-1-associated myelopathy (HAM/TSP).

This clonotype was seen many times. The CDR3 DNA reads TGTGCCAGCAGCTTGGAGGGTGGGATCTCCGAGCAGTACTTC. As protein: CASSLEGGISEQYF. This rearrangement joins TRBV5-8 to TRBJ2-7; D gene unclear. There are 14 residues in the CDR3. Germline V lookup: CDR1 SGHTS, CDR2 YDEGEE. V gave up 0 bases and J gave up 6 bases, with 13 bases separating them.

This clonotype was found many times. V usage is TRBV5-1 and J usage is TRBJ1-5; TRBD1 aligns across 9 bases. Germline CDR1 SGHRS, CDR2 YFSETQ. V was clipped by 3 bases and J by 2 bases; unmatched bases: 0. CDR3 length: 14 residues. The CDR3 DNA reads as TGCGCCAGCAGCTGGACAGGGGGCAATCAGCCCCAGCATTTT. This codes for CASSWTGGNQPQHF.

This clonotype was recorded at least ten times. This chain connects TRBV29-1 to TRBJ1-3; weak D call: TRBD1 (5 bases). The CDR3 totals 13 residues. Germline-derived CDR1 and CDR2 are SQVTM and ANQGSEA. V was cut by 5 bases and J by 0 bases, with 8 bases left in between. The CDR3 coding sequence is TGCAGCGTTCGCAGGGACTCTGGAAACACCATATATTTT. Translated: CSVRRDSGNTIYF.

This clonotype was detected ten times or more. The chain combines TRBV24-1 with TRBJ2-2; perhaps TRBD1 as D (6 bases). Germline V gene data show CDR1 as KGHDR and CDR2 as SFDVKD. The CDR3 totals 15 residues. Trimming shortened V by 3 bases and J by 3 bases, and 10 bases separated the two germline ends. CDR3 nucleotide sequence: TGTGCCACCAGTGATGGACAGCCCGACACCGGGGAGCTGTTTTTT. Protein: CATSDGQPDTGELFF.

This clonotype is medium-sized. The chain has TRBV12-3 or TRBV12-4 and TRBJ2-3; 13 bases match TRBD2. The CDR3 totals 21 residues. J was trimmed by 0 bases and V by 5 bases; bases with no gene match: 17. The CDR3 protein is CASSPTGALGLAGDSTDTQYF. CDR3 nucleotide sequence: TGTGCCAGCAGTCCGACAGGGGCGCTAGGACTAGCGGGGGATAGCACAGATACGCAGTATTTT.

This clonotype showed up many times. The CDR3 sequence is CASYLSGEPFEKLFF. CDR3 bases: TGTGCCAGCTATCTATCAGGGGAGCCGTTTGAAAAACTGTTTTTT. The V gene is TRBV7-2, the J gene TRBJ1-4; D is possibly TRBD1 (6 bases). The V end lost 8 bases, the J end lost 7 bases, and 20 bases lay between the germline ends. The CDR3 runs 15 residues. Germline V gene lookup returns CDR1 SGHTA and CDR2 FQGNSA.

In its sample, this clonotype was seen many times. V and J are TRBV6-5 and TRBJ2-7; TRBD1 aligns across 7 bases. V trimming: 5 bases; J trimming: 1 base; junction bases outside the gene matches: 11. Germline V gene data show CDR1 as MNHEY and CDR2 as SVGAGI. This CDR3 contains 16 residues. CDR3 loop: CASSKSTGWESYEQYF. CDR3 DNA: TGTGCCAGCAGTAAATCGACAGGGTGGGAGTCCTACGAGCAGTACTTC.

This clonotype was recorded many times. The chain uses TRBV24-1 and TRBJ2-2, with D perhaps TRBD2 (5 bases). CDR1 and CDR2 (germline): KGHDR, SFDVKD. V was cut by 6 bases and J by 2 bases, with 12 bases left in between. This CDR3 is 15 amino acids long. The CDR3 bases are TGTGCCACCAGTCGAGGGAAAGGTAACACCGGGGAGCTGTTTTTT. This encodes CATSRGKGNTGELFF.

The sample holds many counts of this clonotype. The rearrangement joins TRBV6-2 or TRBV6-3 to TRBJ2-7, with 8 bases aligning to TRBD1. The CDR3 sequence is 13 residues long. Looked up from germline, CDR1 is MNHEY and CDR2 is SVGEGT. The V gene end was trimmed by 5 bases and the J gene end by 6 bases; junction bases not matched to a gene: 6. Here the CDR3 DNA reads TGTGCCAGCAGTCGGACAGGGTCTGGCGAGCAGTACTTC. Translating gives CASSRTGSGEQYF.

This clonotype came up many times. V usage is TRBV29-1 and J usage is TRBJ2-2; D gene uncertain. The V and J ends lost 6 bases and 8 bases respectively, with 10 bases between them. CDR1 and CDR2 from the germline V gene are SQVTM and ANQGSEA. This CDR3 has 11 residues. The CDR3 reads CSVLLAGELFF. The CDR3 DNA reads as TGCAGCGTCTTACTGGCGGGGGAGCTGTTTTTT.

This clonotype has a count of ten or more. The chain uses TRBV7-9 and TRBJ2-4; 8 bases align to TRBD2. Germline assignment: CDR1 SEHNR and CDR2 FQNEAQ (reference sequence). The CDR3 totals 17 residues. J lost 8 bases, V lost 4 bases, and 16 bases had no gene match. DNA of the CDR3: TGTGCCAGCAGCTCCGGCCGTTTCTTAGCGGGGATAGACATTCAGTACTTC. Amino acid sequence: CASSSGRFLAGIDIQYF.

This clonotype was recorded at least ten times. V and J are TRBV7-9 and TRBJ1-2; tentative D call: TRBD1 (6 bases). This CDR3 spans 13 amino acids. Germline CDR1 SEHNR, CDR2 FQNEAQ (reference sequence). The V end lost 3 bases, the J end lost 8 bases, and 13 bases lay between the germline ends. The CDR3 sequence is CASSLSGDEGYTF. CDR3 coding DNA: TGTGCCAGCAGCTTGTCAGGGGACGAAGGCTACACCTTC.

In its sample, this clonotype was seen many times. J is TRBJ2-7 and V is TRBV10-3, with D unresolved. Germline CDR1 is ENHRY and CDR2 is SYGVKD. The CDR3 has 15 residues. V was cut by 3 bases and J by 0 bases, with 12 bases left in between. This chain's CDR3 is CAISDESGHSYEQYF. In nucleotides, the CDR3 is TGTGCCATCAGTGACGAGTCAGGCCACTCCTACGAGCAGTACTTC.

This clonotype came up many times. V and J are TRBV6-5 and TRBJ2-2; D might be TRBD2 (6 bases). The CDR3 totals 18 residues. Trimming cost V 2 bases and J 4 bases, with 20 bases left between them. Looked up from germline, CDR1 is MNHEY and CDR2 is SVGAGI. The CDR3 is CASSYGLRRGMGTGELFF. DNA of the CDR3: TGTGCCAGCAGTTACGGGCTGAGACGGGGGATGGGCACCGGGGAGCTGTTTTTT.

In this sample, this clonotype turned up many times. The chain couples TRBV6-2 or TRBV6-3 to TRBJ1-6, with D perhaps TRBD1 (6 bases). CDR1 is MNHEY and CDR2 is SVGEGT in the germline V gene. CDR3 size: 17 residues. With 4 bases removed from V and 6 bases from J, the gap between germline ends came to 19 bases. The CDR3 spells CASSWVLGQRLNSPLHF. The CDR3 DNA reads TGTGCCAGCAGTTGGGTGTTAGGACAGCGGCTTAATTCACCCCTCCACTTT.

Here the CDR3 reads CASSLRDSRTGELFF. The CDR3 DNA reads TGTGCCAGCAGCCTGCGGGACAGCCGGACCGGGGAGCTGTTTTTT. The chain couples TRBV7-8 to TRBJ2-2, with a weak D call TRBD1 (7 bases). The CDR3 is 15 residues long. Germline V lookup: CDR1 SGHVS, CDR2 FQNEAQ. The V and J ends lost 5 bases and 5 bases respectively, with 15 bases between them.

In its sample, this clonotype was seen many times. The chain recombines TRBV25-1 with TRBJ1-6, with D maybe TRBD1 (6 bases). Per the germline V gene, CDR1 is MGHDK and CDR2 is SYGVNS. This CDR3 is built from 15 residues. The germline V and J ends were trimmed by 3 bases and 12 bases, with 18 bases remaining between them. The CDR3 region has the DNA TGTGCCAGCAGTGACCCACAGGGTGCGCGGGGACCCCTCCACTTT. It yields the protein CASSDPQGARGPLHF. Supplemented by reference TRBV25-1 and TRBJ1-6, the full variable domain reads EADIYQTPRYLVIGTGKKITLECSQTMGHDKMYWYQQDPGMELHLIHYSYGVNSTEKGDLSSESTVSRIRTEHFPLTLESARPSHTSQYLCASSDPQGARGPLHFGNGTRLTVT.

This clonotype was seen repeatedly, ten times or more. This sequence joins TRBV11-2 and TRBJ2-3, with 13 bases fitting TRBD2. V dropped 4 bases and J dropped 5; count of bases not matched to a gene: 15. From germline, CDR1 is SGHAT and CDR2 FQNNGV. The CDR3 is 19 amino acids. The CDR3 nucleotides read TGTGCCAGCAGCTCTGGGGTCGGGACTAGCGGGGCGTTTAGAGATACGCAGTATTTT. Its protein is CASSSGVGTSGAFRDTQYF.

This clonotype was observed at least ten times. The J gene is TRBJ1-2, the V gene TRBV7-3; D is perhaps TRBD1 (6 bases). The CDR3 consists of 15 residues. The V end lost 0 bases, the J end lost 7 bases, and 15 bases lay between the germline ends. CDR1 is SGHTA, CDR2 FQGTGA, per germline. The CDR3 protein is CASSLTDRNLIGYTF. The CDR3 region has the DNA TGTGCCAGCAGCTTAACCGACAGGAATCTAATTGGCTACACCTTC.

This clonotype was recorded many times. The chain uses TRBV7-8 and TRBJ2-7; D may be TRBD1 or TRBD2 (7 bases each). Trimming stripped 5 bases from V and 3 bases from J, with 17 bases between. Germline values: CDR1 SGHVS, CDR2 FQNEAQ. This CDR3 has 15 residues. Written as DNA, the CDR3 is TGTGCCAGCAGCCCCCGACAGGGAGGGTACTACGAGCAGTACTTC. It codes for CASSPRQGGYYEQYF.

In its sample, this clonotype ranks as medium-sized. J is TRBJ2-7 and V is TRBV2; D might be TRBD1 (6 bases). Germline CDR1 reads SNHLY; CDR2 reads FYNNEI. V gave up 7 bases and J gave up 7 bases, with 11 bases separating them. This CDR3 comprises 11 residues. The CDR3 DNA is TGTGCCAGCACGACAGGAGGAGAGCAGTACTTC. Amino acid sequence: CASTTGGEQYF.

This clonotype was observed at least ten times. The V call is TRBV3-1, the J call TRBJ2-5; 8 bases align to TRBD2. V lost 6 bases, J lost 4 bases, and 22 bases stayed unmatched. CDR3 length: 19 amino acids. Germline assignment: CDR1 LGHDT and CDR2 YNNKEL (reference sequence). DNA for the CDR3: TGTGCCAGCAGACCTGGTGATAGCGGGATTTGGACTCATCGAGAGACCCAGTACTTC. It translates to CASRPGDSGIWTHRETQYF.

This clonotype was detected ten times or more. V is TRBV6-2 or TRBV6-3 and J is TRBJ1-2; perhaps TRBD1 as D (5 bases). V was clipped by 4 bases and J by 3 bases, with 15 bases between them. Germline V gene lookup returns CDR1 MNHEY and CDR2 SVGEGT. This CDR3 is 15 amino acids long. In nucleotides, the CDR3 is TGTGCCAGCAGTTCCCAGGGAGGGATCTACTATGGCTACACCTTC. Protein: CASSSQGGIYYGYTF.

This clonotype was counted ten times or more. This CDR3 is CASSYVAGRPRETQYF. The CDR3 region has the DNA TGTGCCAGCAGCTATGTAGCGGGGAGGCCCAGAGAGACCCAGTACTTC. V and J are TRBV7-9 and TRBJ2-5; 8 bases are shared with TRBD2. V dropped 4 bases and J dropped 4; count of bases not matched to a gene: 11. Per the germline V gene, CDR1 is SEHNR and CDR2 is FQNEAQ (reference sequence). The CDR3 loop spans 16 amino acids.

This clonotype was detected ten times or more. V and J are TRBV29-1 and TRBJ2-1; D is tentatively TRBD1 or TRBD2 (5 bases each). In germline, CDR1 is SQVTM, CDR2 ANQGSEA. V lost 6 bases and J 0 bases, leaving 12 bases between the germline ends. This CDR3 is 14 amino acids long. CDR3 in DNA: TGCAGCGTGGGGAGACAGATCTCCTACAATGAGCAGTTCTTC. It encodes CSVGRQISYNEQFF.